One and the same sample provided the 28 T cell receptor beta chains below, sequenced in a study of blood T cells in healthy people across ages. A second about 7 to 12 cycle PCR used barcoded and J-beta primers. TCRdb reanalysed the 5' RACE reads using MiXCR and keeps one entry per CDR3 protein. Among approximately 770,000 distinct CDR3 sequences listed, over 45% were seen once. The sample taken for sequencing was blood. These receptors came from a man aged 25 to 40 in good health.

This clonotype came up a few times. V gene TRBV20-1 combines with J gene TRBJ2-5, with a possible D match to TRBD2 (6 bases). The germline V gene encodes CDR1 DFQATT and CDR2 SNEGSKA (reference sequence). Trimming cost V 1 base and J 3 bases, with 9 bases left between them. There are 13 residues in the CDR3. The CDR3 is CSARGPGEETQYF. The DNA of the CDR3 is TGCAGTGCTAGAGGACCGGGGGAAGAGACCCAGTACTTC.

This chain uses TRBV9 with TRBJ2-5; tentatively, D is TRBD1 (6 bases). Germline CDR1 is SGDLS and CDR2 is YYNGEE. V lost 0 bases to trimming and J lost 1 base, with 16 bases between them. This CDR3 has 17 residues. The CDR3: CASSVGTGGVAQETQYF. CDR3 nucleotides: TGTGCCAGCAGCGTAGGGACTGGGGGCGTTGCCCAAGAGACCCAGTACTTC.

J is TRBJ2-4 and V is TRBV5-1; 8 positions match TRBD2. The J call may not be correct, given that the DNA end is closer to TRBJ2-7. From germline, CDR1 is SGHRS and CDR2 YFSETQ. CDR3 length: 16 amino acids. The CDR3 DNA is TGCGCCAGCAGCTTGGAGCCCGCCGGGGGGGCCAACGAGCAGTACTTC. As protein: CASSLEPAGGANEQYF.

The J gene is TRBJ2-7, the V gene TRBV10-3; the D gene is possibly TRBD2 (6 bases). In germline, CDR1 is ENHRY, CDR2 SYGVKD. The CDR3 is made up of 15 amino acids. Trimming removed 0 bases from V and 2 bases from J, with 11 bases in between. This CDR3 reads CAISESGGTPYEQYF. CDR3 nucleotide sequence: TGTGCCATCAGTGAGTCGGGCGGGACTCCCTACGAGCAGTACTTC.

This chain connects TRBV12-3 or TRBV12-4 to TRBJ2-3, with D perhaps TRBD2 (6 bases). The V end was cut by 6 bases, the J end by 7 bases, with 11 bases between. CDR3 size: 12 residues. The CDR3 nucleotides are TGTGCCAGCAGCCCCGGGAGATATACGCAGTATTTT. This translates into CASSPGRYTQYF.

The CDR3 region is CATSENRLGEEAETQYF. In nucleotides, the CDR3 is TGTGCCACCAGTGAAAACCGCTTGGGAGAAGAGGCAGAGACCCAGTACTTC. V and J are TRBV24-1 and TRBJ2-5; D is possibly TRBD2 (5 bases). The CDR3 consists of 17 residues. The germline V and J ends were trimmed by 4 bases and 4 bases, with 21 bases remaining between them. Per germline, CDR1 KGHDR and CDR2 SFDVKD.

The V call is TRBV6-6, the J call TRBJ2-7; D is undetermined. Germline values: CDR1 MNHNY, CDR2 SVGAGI (reference sequence). Trimming removed 0 bases from V and 2 bases from J, with 11 bases in between. CDR3 size: 15 residues. The CDR3 DNA is TGTGCCAGCAGTTACTCGAAAACGGCAACCTACGAGCAGTACTTC. This sequence encodes CASSYSKTATYEQYF.

The chain links TRBV12-3 or TRBV12-4 to TRBJ2-1; D may correspond to TRBD1 or TRBD2 (5 bases each). Trimming left V 7 bases short and J 3 bases short, with 16 bases between. The length of the CDR3 is 15 residues. CDR3 nucleotides: TGTGCCAGCATATTGGGTCAGGGAGTCTACAATGAGCAGTTCTTC. Amino acids: CASILGQGVYNEQFF.

Here the CDR3 DNA reads TGTGCCAGCAGCTCCCTGGGGGACTACGAGCAGTACTTC. Its translation: CASSSLGDYEQYF. The rearrangement joins TRBV7-9 to TRBJ2-7, with D tentatively TRBD1 or TRBD2 (5 bases each). Germline CDR1 SEHNR, CDR2 FQNEAQ (reference sequence). V lost 4 bases and J lost 3, with 10 bases in between. The CDR3 totals 13 residues.

The V gene is TRBV5-1, the J gene TRBJ2-7; D is possibly TRBD2 (5 bases). This CDR3 comprises 15 residues. CDR1 and CDR2 (germline): SGHRS, YFSETQ. V was clipped by 0 bases and J by 5 bases, with 15 bases between them. The CDR3 coding sequence is TGCGCCAGCAGCTTGGGGCGCGAGGGAGCGGACGAGCAGTACTTC. The encoded protein is CASSLGREGADEQYF.

This clonotype came up a few times. The rearrangement uses TRBV21-1 and TRBJ2-6; whether TRBD2, the table's D call, matches the DNA was not checked. TRBV21-1 is a known pseudogene. This CDR3 has 17 residues. The CDR3, as DNA: TGTGCCAGCAGCAAATGTGAGGGTAAATCCGGGGCCAACGTCCTGACTTTC. It codes for CASSKCEGKSGANVLTF.

The chain has TRBV10-3 and TRBJ1-1; D remains unclear. Between the trimmed V and J ends, which lost 2 bases and 0 bases, there was a span of 7 bases. The CDR3 runs 14 residues. CDR1 and CDR2 (germline): ENHRY, SYGVKD. The CDR3 DNA reads TGTGCCATCAGTGAGGGCGGAATGAACACTGAAGCTTTCTTT. Amino acid sequence: CAISEGGMNTEAFF.

The chain joins TRBV13 to TRBJ2-4; D ambiguous. Germline V CDR1 and CDR2: PRHDT, FYEKMQ (reference sequence). V was trimmed by 4 bases and J by 3 bases, leaving 7 bases between them. CDR3 size: 13 residues. CDR3 loop: CASSSVDKNIQYF. The CDR3 DNA is TGTGCCAGCAGCTCTGTGGACAAAAACATTCAGTACTTC.

The chain has TRBV27 and TRBJ2-3; maybe TRBD2 (5 bases). Looked up from germline, CDR1 is MNHEY and CDR2 is SMNVEV (reference sequence). Trimming shortened V by 6 bases and J by 4 bases, and 17 bases separated the two germline ends. This CDR3 spans 15 amino acids. The CDR3 region has the DNA TGTGCCAGCAGACAACGACCACTAGTTTCAGATACGCAGTATTTT. Translating gives CASRQRPLVSDTQYF.

V gene TRBV28 combines with J gene TRBJ2-4; perhaps TRBD2 as D (5 bases). Trimming pared 5 bases from V and 1 base from J, leaving 15 bases between. Germline V gives CDR1 MDHEN, CDR2 SYDVKM. The CDR3 loop spans 16 amino acids. DNA for the CDR3: TGTGCCAGCAGTCACCCCCGACGGGGTGCCAAAAACATTCAGTACTTC. Residues: CASSHPRRGAKNIQYF.

The chain recombines TRBV20-1 with TRBJ2-7; 7 nucleotides agree with TRBD1. V dropped 3 bases and J dropped 5; count of bases not matched to a gene: 13. Per germline, CDR1 DFQATT and CDR2 SNEGSKA (reference sequence). The CDR3 totals 15 residues. CDR3 bases: TGCAGTGCTAGGGCCCAGGGGACAGTTACCCACGAGCAGTACTTC. This codes for CSARAQGTVTHEQYF.

The sample holds many counts of this clonotype. This chain links TRBV27 with TRBJ1-2; D possibly corresponds to TRBD1 (6 bases). This CDR3 has 15 amino acids. Germline V gene data show CDR1 as MNHEY and CDR2 as SMNVEV (reference sequence). With 5 bases removed from V and 2 bases from J, the gap between germline ends came to 15 bases. CDR3 coding DNA: TGTGCCAGCAGTCAATGGACAGAGAAAAACTATGGCTACACCTTC. Translation gives CASSQWTEKNYGYTF.

A note on this clonotype: At one boundary the junction diverges from the germline segment, which might be a read error. V usage is TRBV18 and J usage is TRBJ2-1; the match to TRBD2 covers 9 bases. Germline CDR1 reads KGHSH; CDR2 reads LQKENI. This CDR3 is 14 amino acids long. The CDR3 nucleotides are TGCGCCAGCCAGGCGGGAGGGCCTTGGAATGAGCAGTTCTTC. Amino acids: CASQAGGPWNEQFF.

This clonotype was recorded only once. The V gene is TRBV13, the J gene TRBJ2-7; D perhaps matches TRBD1 (6 bases). V lost 5 bases to trimming and J lost 7 bases, with 15 bases between them. CDR3 length: 13 amino acids. CDR1 and CDR2 from the germline V gene are PRHDT and FYEKMQ (reference sequence). The DNA for the CDR3 is TGTGCCAGCAGCATACAGGGTTACAATGAGCAGTACTTC. As protein: CASSIQGYNEQYF.

This clonotype was recorded once. A much larger clone lies a single base off, so this may be a read error. V gene TRBV7-2 combines with J gene TRBJ2-1, with TRBD2 matching 7 bases. Germline CDR1 and CDR2: SGHTA and FQGNSA. There are 15 residues in the CDR3. This chain's CDR3 is CASRKRGDLINELFF. The DNA for the CDR3 is TGTGCCAGCAGGAAACGGGGGGACCTCATCAATGAGCTGTTCTTC.

The chain combines TRBV6-2 or TRBV6-3 with TRBJ1-4, with D uncertain. The CDR3 totals 13 residues. The germline gives CDR1 MNHEY, CDR2 SVGEGT. V gave up 0 bases and J gave up 11 bases, with 10 bases separating them. This chain's CDR3 is CASSYSGERKLFF. CDR3 coding DNA: TGTGCCAGCAGTTACTCGGGTGAGAGGAAACTGTTTTTT.

The V gene is TRBV5-1, the J gene TRBJ2-1; D gene uncertain. Germline V gene data show CDR1 as SGHRS and CDR2 as YFSETQ. There are 15 residues in the CDR3. Trimming took off 4 bases at V and 3 bases at J, with 14 bases between the two ends. In DNA, the CDR3 is TGCGCCAGCAGCCCCGGGTGGGGTCACTACAATGAGCAGTTCTTC. Amino acids: CASSPGWGHYNEQFF.

The chain is built from TRBV7-2 and TRBJ2-1; weak D call: TRBD2 (7 bases). Between the trimmed V and J ends, which lost 1 base and 7 bases, there was a span of 14 bases. This CDR3 is built from 15 residues. Germline V CDR1 and CDR2: SGHTA, FQGNSA. In DNA, the CDR3 is TGTGCCAGCAGCTTAGGTGGGGGGGCCGGAAATGAGCAGTTCTTC. This codes for CASSLGGGAGNEQFF.

This clonotype was recorded a few times. V usage is TRBV7-2 and J usage is TRBJ2-1; 10 nucleotides line up with TRBD2. The germline V gene has CDR1 SGHTA and CDR2 FQGNSA. V was pared by 5 bases and J by 5 bases, with 3 bases of the junction left unmatched. There are 14 residues in the CDR3. Written as DNA, the CDR3 is TGTGCCAGCAGCGTCAGCGGGGGGGACAATGAGCAGTTCTTC. Protein: CASSVSGGDNEQFF.

A note on this clonotype: One base away lies a much larger clone, so this may be a sequencing read error. The chain joins TRBV13 to TRBJ2-5; 10 nucleotides align to TRBD2. Per the germline V gene, CDR1 is PRHDT and CDR2 is FYEKMQ (reference sequence). Unmatched junction bases numbered 17, after V lost 2 bases and J lost 11 bases. This CDR3 comprises 17 residues. For the CDR3, the DNA is TGTGCCAGCAGCTTAAAGCGAGCGGGGGGGCCTGGGAATGAGCAGTACTTC. The encoded protein is CASSLKRAGGPGNEQYF.

This chain joins TRBV25-1 and TRBJ1-1; D is perhaps TRBD1 (6 bases). Deletions cut 4 bases from V and 4 bases from J, with 13 bases between. The CDR3 runs 14 residues. CDR1 and CDR2 from the germline V gene are MGHDK and SYGVNS. The CDR3 region has the DNA TGTGCCAGCAGTGGAACAGGGACGGGCACTGAAGCTTTCTTT. Its protein is CASSGTGTGTEAFF.

As concerns this clonotype: Compared with germline, one end of the junction differs, possibly owing to a read error. The genes are TRBV12-3 or TRBV12-4 and TRBJ2-3; 7 bases are a match to TRBD1. The CDR3 totals 14 residues. The CDR3: CASSFKGGGDAQYF. CDR3 in DNA: TGTGCCAGCAGTTTCAAAGGGGGCGGAGATGCGCAGTATTTT.

The chain is built from TRBV9 and TRBJ2-1; D unresolved. CDR3 size: 14 residues. Germline CDR1 and CDR2: SGDLS and YYNGEE. The ends were cut back, 4 bases at V and 1 base at J, with 9 bases in the middle. This CDR3 reads CASSYQASYNEQFF. CDR3 sequence (DNA): TGTGCCAGCAGCTACCAGGCGTCCTACAATGAGCAGTTCTTC.